Listed here are 21 T cell receptor beta chains from one sample, sequenced in a study of blood T cell repertoires in COVID-19 (TCRdb year 2020). To prepare the library, the immunoSEQ multiplex PCR assay was applied. TCRdb took over this immuneACCESS table, retaining in-frame rearrangements with V and J assigned. Such tables are incomplete; in checked studies, under half of the missing clones stem from an unresolved V gene, and the remainder is unexplained. This sample gives approximately 250,000 clones in total; approximately 88% of them show up just once. 2.5% of the sample is in the top ten clones. Sequencing was done on a sample of PBMCs or T cells enriched from blood (not recorded which). The receptors here all came from a middle-aged woman with acute COVID-19.

This sequence joins TRBV5-1 and TRBJ1-4; D unclear. The CDR3 length is 15 residues. Germline values: CDR1 SGHRS, CDR2 YFSETQ. The V gene lost 2 bases and the J gene lost 0 bases, with 8 bases spanning the gap. The CDR3 bases are TGCGCCAGCAGCTTAATGTTAGCAACTAATGAAAAACTGTTTTTT. It encodes CASSLMLATNEKLFF.

The rearrangement links TRBV7-9 to TRBJ1-3; unclear D gene. Deletions cut 2 bases from V and 5 bases from J, with 19 bases between. Looked up from germline, CDR1 is SEHNR and CDR2 is FQNEAQ (reference sequence). The CDR3 spans 17 residues. The CDR3 nucleotides are TGTGCCAGCAGCTTAATCGGGCCTGCACGGGGAAGAAACACCATATATTTT. It translates to CASSLIGPARGRNTIYF. Combining the CDR3 with reference TRBV7-9 and TRBJ1-3 gives the whole variable domain DTGVSQNPRHKITKRGQNVTFRCDPISEHNRLYWYRQTLGQGPEFLTYFQNEAQLEKSRLLSDRFSAERPKGSFSTLEIQRTEQGDSAMYLCASSLIGPARGRNTIYFGEGSWLTVV.

This clone was seen only once. This chain joins TRBV7-9 and TRBJ1-2, with D perhaps matching TRBD1 (5 bases). Per the germline V gene, CDR1 is SEHNR and CDR2 is FQNEAQ (reference sequence). The V end lost 1 base, the J end lost 4 bases, and 10 bases lay between the germline ends. The CDR3 is 14 amino acids. The chain's CDR3 is CASSLEGRSYGYTF. The CDR3, as DNA: TGTGCCAGCAGCTTAGAGGGGCGAAGCTATGGCTACACCTTC.

This clone was counted a single time. V is TRBV4-2 and J is TRBJ2-3, with 10 bases that match TRBD2. J gave up 4 bases and V 1 base, and 8 bases lay outside the gene matches. This CDR3 spans 17 amino acids. Per germline, CDR1 LGHNA and CDR2 YNFKEQ. CDR3 DNA: TGTGCCAGCAGCCAAGTTGGCAGCGGGGGGGCCGCAGATACGCAGTATTTT. Translated, it gives CASSQVGSGGAADTQYF.

The chain recombines TRBV4-3 with TRBJ2-6; tentatively, D is TRBD1 (6 bases). The CDR3 spans 18 residues. Germline values: CDR1 LGHNA, CDR2 YSLEER. Trimming took 2 bases from V and 0 from J, leaving 14 bases between them. CDR3 in DNA: TGCGCCAGCAGCCAATCCCAGGGGAGCTTCTCTGGGGCCAACGTCCTGACTTTC. It yields the protein CASSQSQGSFSGANVLTF.

The chain uses TRBV2 and TRBJ2-1; D not certain. Trimming left V 7 bases short and J 0 bases short, with 19 bases between. Germline CDR1 is SNHLY and CDR2 is FYNNEI. The CDR3 totals 17 residues. The CDR3 DNA reads as TGTGCCAGCACGGATTCCTTGCGACCTAGCTCCTACAATGAGCAGTTCTTC. The encoded protein is CASTDSLRPSSYNEQFF.

V is TRBV6-5 and J is TRBJ1-1; D is ambiguous. CDR1 is MNHEY and CDR2 is SVGAGI in the germline V gene. The CDR3 covers 11 residues. The CDR3 protein is CSVNRGTEAFF. DNA for the CDR3: TGTTCGGTTAATAGAGGCACTGAAGCTTTCTTT.

The gene calls are TRBV11-3 and TRBJ2-7; D is unresolved. The germline CDR1 and CDR2 sequences are SGHNT and YENEEA. This CDR3 has 12 residues. Trimming left V 6 bases short and J 7 bases short, with 13 bases between. Written as DNA, the CDR3 is TGTGCCAGCAGATGCGGATACCCGGAGCAGTACTTC. It yields the protein CASRCGYPEQYF.

The chain is built from TRBV9 and TRBJ1-1, with TRBD1 identical over 10 bases. The V gene end was trimmed by 8 bases and the J gene end by 7 bases; junction bases not matched to a gene: 5. Looked up from germline, CDR1 is SGDLS and CDR2 is YYNGEE. This CDR3 is 12 amino acids long. The CDR3 coding sequence is TGTGCCAGTTCGACAGGGGGCGTTGAAGCTTTCTTT. Translated: CASSTGGVEAFF.

The V and J genes are TRBV19 and TRBJ1-2; 8 nucleotides match TRBD1. V trimming: 5 bases; J trimming: 10 bases; junction bases outside the gene matches: 12. Germline loops: CDR1 LNHDA, CDR2 SQIVND (reference sequence). The CDR3 is 14 residues long. The CDR3 sequence is CASSFLQGDINYTF. CDR3 nucleotide sequence: TGTGCCAGTAGTTTTCTACAGGGGGACATAAACTACACCTTC.

V is TRBV24-1 and J is TRBJ2-3, with 7 bases matching TRBD1. The length of the CDR3 is 15 residues. The V and J ends lost 3 bases and 4 bases, in that order; junction bases with no gene match: 6. Germline assignment: CDR1 KGHDR and CDR2 SFDVKD. The chain's CDR3 is CATSDPNRGADTQYF. The CDR3 DNA is TGTGCCACCAGTGATCCTAACAGGGGAGCAGATACGCAGTATTTT.

V gene TRBV2 combines with J gene TRBJ1-2; possibly TRBD1 for D (5 bases). The germline V gene has CDR1 SNHLY and CDR2 FYNNEI. This CDR3 contains 13 residues. V was pared by 3 bases and J by 8 bases, with 13 bases between. CDR3 sequence reads: CASSDEGTRGYTF. The CDR3 DNA reads as TGTGCCAGCAGTGACGAAGGGACTAGGGGCTACACCTTC.

The chain uses TRBV18 and TRBJ2-3; perhaps TRBD1 as D (5 bases). V was trimmed by 6 bases and J by 13 bases, leaving 11 bases between them. The CDR3 is 10 residues long. Germline lookup yields CDR1 KGHSH and CDR2 LQKENI. The CDR3 reads CASSRKGKYF. In DNA form, the CDR3 reads TGTGCCAGCTCCCGGAAGGGGAAGTATTTT.

The CDR3 protein is CASSLDQMGEADTQYF. The CDR3 bases are TGTGCCAGCAGCTTAGATCAGATGGGGGAGGCAGATACGCAGTATTTT. The genes are TRBV11-3 and TRBJ2-3, with a tentative D call TRBD2 (6 bases). V was shortened by 0 bases and J by 4 bases, with 14 bases between the two germline ends. Germline assignment: CDR1 SGHNT and CDR2 YENEEA. The CDR3 totals 16 residues. The full variable domain, completed using reference TRBV11-3 and TRBJ2-3, is EAGVVQSPRYKIIEKKQPVAFWCNPISGHNTLYWYLQNLGQGPELLIRYENEEAVDDSQLPKDRFSAERLKGVDSTLKIQPAELGDSAVYLCASSLDQMGEADTQYFGPGTRLTVL.

The CDR3 protein is CASSAYRDRGSDTQYF. CDR3 in DNA: TGTGCCAGCAGCGCATATAGGGACAGGGGATCAGATACGCAGTATTTT. V gene TRBV11-3 combines with J gene TRBJ2-3, with TRBD1 matching 10 bases. V lost 5 bases, J lost 4 bases, and 9 bases stayed unmatched. CDR1 and CDR2 from the germline V gene are SGHNT and YENEEA. The length of the CDR3 is 16 residues.

The DNA of the CDR3 is TGTGCCAGTTGGGGACTTTTAGAGAGCTCCTACAATGAGCAGTTCTTC. It encodes CASWGLLESSYNEQFF. The rearrangement joins TRBV19 to TRBJ2-1; TRBD2 might be the D (6 bases). The CDR3 extends over 16 amino acids. Trimming took 8 bases from V and 0 from J, leaving 17 bases between them. CDR1 and CDR2 from the germline V gene are LNHDA and SQIVND (reference sequence).

V is TRBV27 and J is TRBJ1-5; D remains unclear. V shed 5 bases and J shed 6 bases, with 14 bases lying between them. In germline, CDR1 is MNHEY, CDR2 SMNVEV (reference sequence). The CDR3 runs 14 residues. CDR3 in amino acids: CASSIVAGSQPQHF. The CDR3 coding sequence is TGTGCCAGCAGTATAGTAGCGGGGAGTCAGCCCCAGCATTTT.

CDR3 nucleotide sequence: TGCGCCAGCAGCTTGGCCTGGGCGGGAGTATCAGATACGCAGTATTTT. Its translation is CASSLAWAGVSDTQYF. This chain joins TRBV5-1 and TRBJ2-3, with 7 bases that match TRBD2. V lost 0 bases and J lost 4; bases outside the gene matches: 8. CDR1 SGHRS and CDR2 YFSETQ come from the germline V gene. This CDR3 contains 16 residues.

About this clone: Germline and junction disagree at one end, which may indicate a read error. The chain combines TRBV24-1 with TRBJ2-5, with 11 bases that match TRBD1. The CDR3 runs to 18 residues. Per the germline V gene, CDR1 is KGHDR and CDR2 is SFDVKD. The CDR3 sequence: CATSGLSDRGRFGETQYF. CDR3 sequence (DNA): TGTGCCACCAGTGGTTTGTCGGACAGGGGGCGCTTCGGGGAGACCCAGTACTTC.

This clone was seen a handful of times. The chain is built from TRBV18 and TRBJ1-2; D possibly corresponds to TRBD1 (6 bases). The CDR3 totals 14 residues. Trimming removed 3 bases at V and 4 bases at J, with 12 bases between. Germline assignment: CDR1 KGHSH and CDR2 LQKENI. CDR3 coding DNA: TGTGCCAGCTCACCGACAGGACAAGTCTATGGCTACACCTTC. Protein: CASSPTGQVYGYTF.

This clone was recorded once. This chain uses TRBV5-6 with TRBJ1-2; maybe TRBD1 (6 bases). V shed 4 bases and J shed 7 bases, with 17 bases lying between them. Germline V gene data show CDR1 as SGHDT and CDR2 as YYEEEE. The CDR3 is made up of 14 amino acids. For the CDR3, the DNA is TGTGCCAGCAGCCCTCCCCGCAGGGGCGGTGGCTACACCTTC. Its translation is CASSPPRRGGGYTF.